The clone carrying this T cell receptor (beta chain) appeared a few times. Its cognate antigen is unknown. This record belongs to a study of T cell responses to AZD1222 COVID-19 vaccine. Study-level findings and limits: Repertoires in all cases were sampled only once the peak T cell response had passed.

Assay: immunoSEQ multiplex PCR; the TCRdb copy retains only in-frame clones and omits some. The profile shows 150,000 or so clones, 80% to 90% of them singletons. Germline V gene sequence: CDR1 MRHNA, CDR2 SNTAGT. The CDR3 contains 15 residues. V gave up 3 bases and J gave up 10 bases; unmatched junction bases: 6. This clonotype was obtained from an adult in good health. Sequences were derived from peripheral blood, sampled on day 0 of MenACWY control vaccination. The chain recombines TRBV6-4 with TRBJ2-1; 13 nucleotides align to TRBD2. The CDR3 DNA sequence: TGTGCCAGCAGTGATACTAGCGGGGGGGCCAACGAGCAGTTCTTC. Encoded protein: CASSDTSGGANEQFF.